This is a list of T cell receptor beta chains from one sample in a study of shared clonotypes between healthy human individuals. The method was immunoSEQ multiplex PCR; TCRdb's version includes in-frame clones alone and lacks a portion of them. Of 950,000 to 1,200,000 clones in the sample, around three quarters were seen once. Sequenced sample: memory CD4+ T cells from PBMCs. These receptors originate from a man younger than 35 in good health. Some clones in this sample may be carry-over from other donors' samples. The CDR3 runs from the conserved cysteine through the conserved F or W. The order of the fields is J gene, D gene, clone size, V gene, CDR3 protein, CDR3 DNA. D genes are given only for firm matches. Some rows have no size entry. The others give once, few or many, or a class for an expanded clone.

>TRBJ2-3|.|few|TRBV7-3
CASSLSRDSDTQYF
TGTGCCAGCAGCTTAAGCAGGGATTCAGATACGCAGTATTTT
>TRBJ2-5|TRBD2|.|TRBV4-3
CASSRTQVSLAGGPETQYF
TGCGCCAGCAGCCGAACACAGGTTTCCCTAGCGGGAGGGCCGGAGACCCAGTACTTC
>TRBJ2-1|.|.|TRBV5-1
CASSLAPGSYNEQFF
TGCGCCAGCAGCTTGGCCCCCGGCTCCTACAATGAGCAGTTCTTC
>TRBJ2-7|TRBD1|.|TRBV18
CASSEPGQGTYEQYF
TGTGCCAGCTCAGAGCCGGGACAGGGGACCTACGAGCAGTACTTC
>TRBJ1-2|.|.|TRBV18
CASSPPNRNYGYTF
TGTGCCAGCTCACCACCGAACAGGAACTATGGCTACACCTTC
>TRBJ2-3|.|.|TRBV7-9
CASSPVTGSSTDTQYF
TGTGCCAGCAGCCCAGTGACAGGTTCTAGCACAGATACGCAGTATTTT
>TRBJ2-2|.|.|TRBV4-3
CASSHDRGARANTGELFF
TGCGCCAGCAGCCATGATAGAGGGGCCAGGGCTAACACCGGGGAGCTGTTTTTT
>TRBJ1-1|.|.|TRBV7-2
CASSLDRWNTEAFF
TGTGCCAGCAGCTTAGACCGGTGGAACACTGAAGCTTTCTTT
>TRBJ2-5|.|.|TRBV30
CAWSADGETQYF
TGTGCCTGGAGTGCCGATGGGGAGACCCAGTACTTC
>TRBJ2-2|.|.|TRBV11-2
CASSLDHRRNTGELFF
TGTGCCAGCAGCTTAGATCACAGGCGGAACACCGGGGAGCTGTTTTTT
>TRBJ2-5|.|.|TRBV5-6
CASSLVSNQETQYF
TGTGCCAGCAGCTTAGTGTCGAACCAAGAGACCCAGTACTTC
>TRBJ2-1|TRBD1|few|TRBV9
CASSSQQQGANEQFF
TGTGCCAGCAGCTCCCAACAACAGGGGGCGAATGAGCAGTTCTTC
>TRBJ2-3|.|.|TRBV5-1
CASSLAGVTDTQYF
TGCGCCAGCAGCCTGGCAGGGGTCACAGATACGCAGTATTTT
>TRBJ2-5|TRBD1|.|TRBV5-1
CASSGIGQAQETQYF
TGCGCCAGCAGCGGCATTGGACAGGCCCAAGAGACCCAGTACTTC
>TRBJ1-1|.|.|TRBV29-1
CSVNTAGEAFF
TGCAGCGTCAACACGGCAGGTGAAGCTTTCTTT
>TRBJ2-7|TRBD2|.|TRBV9
CASSPGTSWGYEQYF
TGTGCCAGCAGCCCAGGGACTAGCTGGGGCTACGAGCAGTACTTC
>TRBJ1-2|.|.|TRBV27
CASSLAGRGYTF
TGTGCCAGCAGTTTAGCAGGGCGAGGCTACACCTTC
>TRBJ1-5|.|.|TRBV5-3
CARSRSSEGNQPQHF
TGTGCCAGAAGCCGATCTTCAGAGGGCAATCAGCCCCAGCATTTT
>TRBJ1-5|.|few|TRBV4-2
CASSQDGPGAQPQHF
TGTGCCAGCAGCCAAGATGGTCCGGGAGCTCAGCCCCAGCATTTT
>TRBJ2-7|.|.|TRBV30
CAWSKVLEQYF
TGTGCCTGGTCTAAAGTTCTCGAGCAGTACTTC
>TRBJ2-2|TRBD2|.|TRBV10-3
CAIKGDYTRGTGELFF
TGTGCCATCAAAGGGGACTACACTCGGGGCACCGGGGAGCTGTTTTTT
>TRBJ2-5|TRBD1|.|TRBV27
CASSRKGQGNQETQYF
TGTGCCAGCAGCCGAAAGGGACAGGGAAACCAAGAGACCCAGTACTTC
>TRBJ1-1|.|.|TRBV7-8
CASSPIRALNTEAFF
TGTGCCAGCAGCCCCATTCGAGCTTTGAACACTGAAGCTTTCTTT
>TRBJ2-3|.|once|TRBV18
CASSPFKASGFPDTQYF
TGTGCCAGCTCACCATTCAAAGCCAGCGGGTTCCCAGATACGCAGTATTTT
>TRBJ2-5|TRBD2|.|TRBV27
CASSLVLAGLETQYF
TGTGCCAGCAGTTTGGTGCTAGCGGGTCTGGAGACCCAGTACTTC
>TRBJ1-1|.|once|TRBV6-1
CASSEPPRGVGTEAFF
TGTGCCAGCAGTGAACCCCCCAGGGGAGTTGGCACTGAAGCTTTCTTT
>TRBJ2-1|TRBD2|.|TRBV6-6
CASSYGSSGRAKEQFF
TGTGCCAGCAGTTACGGGTCTAGCGGGAGGGCCAAGGAGCAGTTCTTC
>TRBJ2-1|.|.|TRBV5-1
CASSSMTLGEQFF
TGCGCCAGCAGCTCAATGACCCTTGGCGAGCAGTTCTTC
>TRBJ2-7|.|many|TRBV7-2
CASSPDRNSYEQYF
TGTGCCAGCAGCCCCGACAGGAACTCCTACGAGCAGTACTTC
>TRBJ2-1|.|.|TRBV30
CAWSQAVEQFF
TGTGCCTGGTCACAAGCGGTTGAGCAGTTCTTC
>TRBJ2-5|.|.|TRBV7-2
CASSRQETQYF
TGTGCCAGCAGTCGACAAGAGACCCAGTACTTC
>TRBJ1-1|.|.|TRBV7-9
CAISEAFF
TGTGCCATCTCTGAAGCTTTCTTT
>TRBJ2-3|TRBD1|.|TRBV28
CASSWTGEGTDTQYF
TGTGCCAGCAGTTGGACAGGGGAGGGAACAGATACGCAGTATTTT
>TRBJ2-3|TRBD1|.|TRBV28
CASSRWTGGGDTQYF
TGTGCCAGCAGTAGATGGACAGGGGGCGGAGATACGCAGTATTTT
>TRBJ2-5|.|.|TRBV7-2
CASSFWGASQETQYF
TGTGCCAGCAGCTTTTGGGGGGCGTCCCAAGAGACCCAGTACTTC
>TRBJ2-3|.|.|TRBV7-3
CASSAPGDTQYF
TGTGCCAGCAGCGCCCCTGGGGATACGCAGTATTTT
>TRBJ1-1|.|.|TRBV30
CAWSVGRSISTEAFF
TGTGCCTGGAGTGTAGGGAGGAGTATTTCGACTGAAGCTTTCTTT
>TRBJ2-3|.|.|TRBV4-3
CASSKGDTQYF
TGCGCCAGCAGCAAAGGGGATACGCAGTATTTT
>TRBJ2-3|.|.|TRBV4-2
CASSQVRENTQYF
TGTGCCAGCAGCCAGGTGAGGGAGAATACGCAGTATTTT
>TRBJ2-3|TRBD1|few|TRBV9
CASRGTGADTQYF
TGTGCCAGCAGGGGGACAGGGGCGGATACGCAGTATTTT
>TRBJ1-2|.|.|TRBV11-3
CASSYSQGRGYTF
TGTGCCAGCAGCTATTCCCAGGGCAGGGGCTACACCTTC
>TRBJ1-6|.|.|TRBV5-1
CASSFGLAGHNSPLHF
TGCGCCAGCAGCTTTGGGCTAGCGGGCCATAATTCACCCCTCCACTTT
>TRBJ1-5|.|.|TRBV7-2
CASSLSGYQPQHF
TGCGCCAGCAGCTTATCAGGGTATCAGCCCCAGCATTTT
>TRBJ2-1|.|.|TRBV30
CAWSDRHEQFF
TGTGCCTGGAGTGATCGCCATGAGCAGTTCTTC
>TRBJ1-2|.|.|TRBV13
CASSTTGIYGYTF
TGTGCCAGCAGCACCACAGGGATCTATGGCTACACCTTC
>TRBJ2-7|.|.|TRBV19
CASRLQRTSYEQYF
TGTGCCAGTAGGTTGCAGCGGACCTCCTACGAGCAGTACTTC
>TRBJ1-3|.|.|TRBV6-1
CASSELGSWVSGNTIYF
TGTGCCAGCAGTGAATTGGGCAGTTGGGTCTCTGGAAACACCATATATTTT